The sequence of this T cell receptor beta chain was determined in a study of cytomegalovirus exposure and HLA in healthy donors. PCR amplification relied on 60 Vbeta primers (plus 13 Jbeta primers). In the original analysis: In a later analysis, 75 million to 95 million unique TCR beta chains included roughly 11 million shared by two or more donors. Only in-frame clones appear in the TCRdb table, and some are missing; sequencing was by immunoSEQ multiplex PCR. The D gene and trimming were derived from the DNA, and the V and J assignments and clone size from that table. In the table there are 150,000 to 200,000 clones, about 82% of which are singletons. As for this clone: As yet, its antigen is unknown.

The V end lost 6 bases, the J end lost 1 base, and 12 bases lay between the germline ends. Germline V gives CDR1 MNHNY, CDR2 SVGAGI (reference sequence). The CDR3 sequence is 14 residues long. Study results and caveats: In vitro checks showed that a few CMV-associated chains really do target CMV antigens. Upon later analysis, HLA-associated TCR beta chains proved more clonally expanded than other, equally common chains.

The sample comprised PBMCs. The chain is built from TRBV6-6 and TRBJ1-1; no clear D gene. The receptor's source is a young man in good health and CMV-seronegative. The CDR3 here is CASRPGRRNTEAFF. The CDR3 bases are TGTGCCAGCAGACCGGGTCGGCGGAACACTGAAGCTTTCTTT.